The following is a T cell receptor beta chain sequence with its context. No antigen is known for it. This CDR3 spans 13 amino acids. Germline V gene lookup returns CDR1 SNHLY and CDR2 FYNNEI. J gave up 7 bases and V 4 bases, and 3 bases lay outside the gene matches. Sequencing used immunoSEQ multiplex PCR; TCRdb keeps in-frame clones, though not all of them. The sample includes tens of thousands of clones, 72% of them seen just once. This sample was included in a study of vaccination effects on CD4 cells after COVID-19. Background on the study: There were a couple of convalescent patients who gave samples 16 days and one week before vaccination.

The culture ran for 9 to 11 days, and then CD4+ T cells were isolated. V usage is TRBV2 and J usage is TRBJ2-2; TRBD1 agrees at 7 bases. The TCR was taken from a human donor who had a prior SARS-CoV-2 infection. The sequences come from CD4+ T cells from PBMCs cultured without peptide, collected before COVID-19 vaccination. CDR3 loop: CASSGQGHGELFF. CDR3 nucleotides: TGTGCCAGCAGTGGACAGGGCCACGGGGAGCTGTTTTTT.